Shown below are 15 T cell receptor beta chains from a single sample sequenced in a study of blood T cell repertoires in COVID-19. The method was immunoSEQ multiplex PCR; TCRdb's version includes in-frame clones alone and lacks a portion of them. Of 200,000 to 250,000 clones listed, roughly 84% are singletons. Sequenced material: peripheral blood. These receptors originate from a woman older than 75 with active or convalescent COVID-19.

The rearrangement links TRBV27 to TRBJ1-1; no clear D gene. This CDR3 is built from 14 residues. Trimming pared 5 bases from V and 1 base from J, leaving 11 bases between. Germline lookup yields CDR1 MNHEY and CDR2 SMNVEV (reference sequence). As DNA, the CDR3 is TGTGCCAGCAGTGTAGGTCGGGAGAACACTGAAGCTTTCTTT. This encodes CASSVGRENTEAFF.

The gene calls are TRBV27 and TRBJ2-1; TRBD1 agrees at 10 bases. The V segment lost 3 bases and the J segment 2 bases; nucleotides outside the gene matches: 4. The germline V gene encodes CDR1 MNHEY and CDR2 SMNVEV (reference sequence). The CDR3 totals 16 residues. The CDR3 region has the DNA TGTGCCAGCAGTTTGGGGGACAGGGGCACCTACAATGAGCAGTTCTTC. Encoded protein: CASSLGDRGTYNEQFF.

This clone was recorded a few times. This chain uses TRBV6-2 or TRBV6-3 with TRBJ1-2, with D hard to call. The length of the CDR3 is 12 residues. Trimming took 4 bases from V and 5 from J, leaving 8 bases between them. The germline gives CDR1 MNHEY, CDR2 SVGEGT. The CDR3 nucleotides read TGTGCCAGCAGTTTTTCCTCTTATGGCTACACCTTC. Residues: CASSFSSYGYTF.

This clone was seen a few times. This chain joins TRBV7-9 and TRBJ2-1, with 10 bases lining up with TRBD2. The CDR3 runs to 15 residues. Germline V gene data show CDR1 as SEHNR and CDR2 as FQNEAQ (reference sequence). After removal of 1 base from V and 13 bases from J, the junction contained 10 bases not matched to a gene. The CDR3 spells CASSLGTSGPHGQFF. The DNA of the CDR3 is TGTGCCAGCAGCTTAGGGACTAGCGGCCCCCATGGACAGTTCTTC. Full variable domain (remainder filled in from reference TRBV7-9 and TRBJ2-1): DTGVSQNPRHKITKRGQNVTFRCDPISEHNRLYWYRQTLGQGPEFLTYFQNEAQLEKSRLLSDRFSAERPKGSFSTLEIQRTEQGDSAMYLCASSLGTSGPHGQFFGPGTRLTVL.

The chain joins TRBV3-1 (or the pseudogene TRBV3-2) to TRBJ2-3; 9 positions agree with TRBD2. CDR1 is LGHDT, CDR2 YNNKEL, per germline (reference sequence). The V gene end was trimmed by 2 bases and the J gene end by 5 bases; junction bases not matched to a gene: 8. The CDR3 totals 16 residues. The CDR3 DNA sequence: TGTGCCAGCAGCCAAATCGTTAGCGGGAGTGGAGATACGCAGTATTTT. Protein product: CASSQIVSGSGDTQYF.

This chain connects TRBV7-2 to TRBJ2-7; tentatively, D is TRBD2 (6 bases). The germline CDR1 and CDR2 sequences are SGHTA and FQGNSA. The CDR3 is 13 residues long. Trimming removed 7 bases at V and 3 bases at J, with 13 bases between. Written as DNA, the CDR3 is TGTGCCAGCACAGGAGGGTCATACTACGAGCAGTACTTC. It translates to CASTGGSYYEQYF.

The chain joins TRBV7-2 to TRBJ2-5; D might be TRBD2 (6 bases). Germline CDR1 SGHTA, CDR2 FQGNSA. The CDR3 covers 14 residues. V gave up 5 bases and J gave up 3 bases, with 13 bases separating them. The DNA for the CDR3 is TGTGCCAGCAGCCCGAAAACGGGGGAAGAGACCCAGTACTTC. Its translation is CASSPKTGEETQYF.

The J gene is TRBJ2-7, the V gene TRBV5-5; D is undetermined. V was pared by 2 bases and J by 4 bases, with 7 bases between. Germline V lookup: CDR1 SGHKS, CDR2 YYEKEE (reference sequence). The CDR3 is 12 residues long. The CDR3: CASSLSQYEQYF. CDR3 nucleotides: TGTGCCAGCAGCTTATCCCAGTACGAGCAGTACTTC.

This clone appeared once. The genes are TRBV5-5 and TRBJ2-7, with a tentative D call TRBD2 (6 bases). V was pared by 6 bases and J by 3 bases, with 13 bases between. CDR1 and CDR2 (germline): SGHKS, YYEKEE (reference sequence). This CDR3 has 13 amino acids. The CDR3 loop reads CASTIQGGYEQYF. For the CDR3, the DNA is TGTGCCAGCACGATCCAGGGAGGCTACGAGCAGTACTTC.

V is TRBV15 and J is TRBJ1-3, with 8 positions matching TRBD1. This CDR3 has 18 amino acids. The V gene end was trimmed by 4 bases and the J gene end by 0 bases; junction bases not matched to a gene: 11. The germline V gene has CDR1 LNHNV and CDR2 YYDKDF (reference sequence). This CDR3 is CATSTRGRQGSSGNTIYF. The CDR3 bases are TGTGCCACCAGCACCCGGGGTCGACAGGGGAGCTCTGGAAACACCATATATTTT. Using reference TRBV15 and TRBJ1-3 for the parts outside the CDR3, the full variable domain is DAMVIQNPRYQVTQFGKPVTLSCSQTLNHNVMYWYQQKSSQAPKLLFHYYDKDFNNEADTPDNFQSRRPNTSFCFLDIRSPGLGDTAMYLCATSTRGRQGSSGNTIYFGEGSWLTVV.

The rearrangement links TRBV24-1 to TRBJ2-2; D call uncertain. The V gene's germline CDR1 is KGHDR and CDR2 SFDVKD. Trimming stripped 4 bases from V and 4 bases from J, with 12 bases between. This CDR3 is built from 15 residues. The DNA of the CDR3 is TGTGCCACCAGTGAGGCAGCGACGGGCACCGGGGAGCTGTTTTTT. Translation: CATSEAATGTGELFF.

The table lists this clone with a count of one. The genes are TRBV27 and TRBJ2-1; tentatively, D is TRBD2 (6 bases). Per germline, CDR1 MNHEY and CDR2 SMNVEV (reference sequence). Between the trimmed V and J ends, which lost 6 bases and 2 bases, there was a span of 14 bases. CDR3 length equals 15 residues. The CDR3 nucleotides read TGTGCCAGCAGGCCCGGGGGAGAGCCCTACAATGAGCAGTTCTTC. The encoded protein is CASRPGGEPYNEQFF.

This clone occurred a few times. This chain uses TRBV5-6 with TRBJ1-5; D unclear. Germline-derived CDR1 and CDR2 are SGHDT and YYEEEE. CDR3 length: 12 residues. V was clipped by 3 bases and J by 4 bases, with 5 bases between them. CDR3 nucleotide sequence: TGTGCCAGCAGCTGGAGTAATCAGCCCCAGCATTTT. Translation gives CASSWSNQPQHF.

This CDR3 is CASSPQGAANTGELFF. The CDR3 DNA reads TGTGCCAGCTCACCGCAAGGAGCCGCGAACACCGGGGAGCTGTTTTTT. V usage is TRBV18 and J usage is TRBJ2-2, with D unclear. CDR1 and CDR2 (germline): KGHSH, LQKENI. CDR3 length equals 16 residues. With 3 bases removed from V and 0 bases from J, the gap between germline ends came to 11 bases.

The chain recombines TRBV5-1 with TRBJ2-5; maybe TRBD2 (5 bases). Germline CDR1 and CDR2: SGHRS and YFSETQ. There are 15 residues in the CDR3. Trimming removed 4 bases at V and 1 base at J, with 14 bases between. CDR3 sequence reads: CASSVRGPGQETQYF. CDR3 in DNA: TGCGCCAGCAGCGTACGAGGGCCGGGCCAAGAGACCCAGTACTTC.